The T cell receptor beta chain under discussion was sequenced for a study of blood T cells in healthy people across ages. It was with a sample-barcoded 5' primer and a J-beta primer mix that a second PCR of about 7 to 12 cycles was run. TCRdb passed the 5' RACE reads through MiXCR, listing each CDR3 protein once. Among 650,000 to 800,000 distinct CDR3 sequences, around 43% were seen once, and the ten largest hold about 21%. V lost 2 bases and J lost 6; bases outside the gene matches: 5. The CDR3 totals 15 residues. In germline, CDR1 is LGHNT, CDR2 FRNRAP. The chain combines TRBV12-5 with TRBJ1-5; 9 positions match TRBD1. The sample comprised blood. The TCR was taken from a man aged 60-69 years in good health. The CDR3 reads CASGLSGTGFQPQHF. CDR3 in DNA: TGTGCTAGTGGTTTGAGTGGGACAGGGTTTCAGCCCCAGCATTTT.